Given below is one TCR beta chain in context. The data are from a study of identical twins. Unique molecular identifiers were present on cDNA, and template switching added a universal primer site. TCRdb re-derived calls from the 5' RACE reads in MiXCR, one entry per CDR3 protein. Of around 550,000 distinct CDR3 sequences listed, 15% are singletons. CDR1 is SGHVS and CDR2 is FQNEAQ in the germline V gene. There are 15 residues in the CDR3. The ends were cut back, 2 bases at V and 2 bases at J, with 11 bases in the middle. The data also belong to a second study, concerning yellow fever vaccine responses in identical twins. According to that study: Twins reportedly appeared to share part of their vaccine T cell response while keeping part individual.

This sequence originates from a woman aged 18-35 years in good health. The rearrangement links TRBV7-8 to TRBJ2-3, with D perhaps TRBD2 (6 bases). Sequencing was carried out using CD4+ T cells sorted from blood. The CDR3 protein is CASSLPGLDTDTQYF. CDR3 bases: TGTGCCAGCAGCTTACCGGGACTTGACACAGATACGCAGTATTTT.